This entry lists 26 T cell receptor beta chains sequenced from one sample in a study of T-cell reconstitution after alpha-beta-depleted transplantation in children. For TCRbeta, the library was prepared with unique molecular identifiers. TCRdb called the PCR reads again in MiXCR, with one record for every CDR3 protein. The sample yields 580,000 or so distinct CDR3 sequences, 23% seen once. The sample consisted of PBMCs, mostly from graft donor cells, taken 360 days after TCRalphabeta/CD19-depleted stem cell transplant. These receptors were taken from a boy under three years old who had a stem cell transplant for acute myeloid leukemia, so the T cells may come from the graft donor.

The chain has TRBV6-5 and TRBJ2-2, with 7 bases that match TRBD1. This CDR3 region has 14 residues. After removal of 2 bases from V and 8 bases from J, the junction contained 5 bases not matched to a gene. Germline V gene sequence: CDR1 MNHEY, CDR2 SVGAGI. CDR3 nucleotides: TGTGCCAGCAGTTACCCCCGACAGGGAGGGGAGCTGTTTTTT. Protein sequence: CASSYPRQGGELFF.

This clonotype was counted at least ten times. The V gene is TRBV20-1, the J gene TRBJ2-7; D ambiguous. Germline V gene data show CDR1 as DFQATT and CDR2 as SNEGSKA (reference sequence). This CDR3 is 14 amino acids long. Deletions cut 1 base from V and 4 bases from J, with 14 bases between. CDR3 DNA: TGCAGTGCTAGAGGCCGTCTACAAGGTTACGAGCAGTACTTC. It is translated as CSARGRLQGYEQYF.

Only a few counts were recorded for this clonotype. The CDR3 reads CSVVPTLYNEQFF. The CDR3 nucleotides read TGCAGCGTTGTCCCTACCCTATACAATGAGCAGTTCTTC. This chain uses TRBV29-1 with TRBJ2-1; no clear D. V was pared by 4 bases and J by 4 bases, with 11 bases between. The CDR3 runs to 13 residues. Germline V CDR1 and CDR2: SQVTM, ANQGSEA.

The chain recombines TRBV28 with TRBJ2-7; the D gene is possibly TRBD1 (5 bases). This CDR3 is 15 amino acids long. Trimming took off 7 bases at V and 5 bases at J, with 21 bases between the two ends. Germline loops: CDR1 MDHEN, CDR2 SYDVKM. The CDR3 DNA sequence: TGTGCCAGCACCCAATTCTCCAGGGAACGTAACGAGCAGTACGTC. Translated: CASTQFSRERNEQYV.

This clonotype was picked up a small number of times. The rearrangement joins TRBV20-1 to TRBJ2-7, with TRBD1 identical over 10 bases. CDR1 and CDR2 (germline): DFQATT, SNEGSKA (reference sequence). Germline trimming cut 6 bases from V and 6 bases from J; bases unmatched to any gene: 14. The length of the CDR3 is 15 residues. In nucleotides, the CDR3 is TGCAGTGCGTACCACGGATCGACAGGGGGCGGCGAGCAGTACGTC. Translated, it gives CSAYHGSTGGGEQYV.

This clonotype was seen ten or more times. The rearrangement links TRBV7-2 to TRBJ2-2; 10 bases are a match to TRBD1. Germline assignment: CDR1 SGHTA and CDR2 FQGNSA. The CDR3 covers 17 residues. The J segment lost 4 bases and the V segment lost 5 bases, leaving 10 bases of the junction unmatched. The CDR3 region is CASSRPGQGPFTGELFF. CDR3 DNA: TGTGCCAGCAGCCGACCGGGACAGGGGCCTTTCACCGGGGAGCTGTTTTTT.

The CDR3 bases are TGCAGTGCTGGGCACGGGACCGACTATGGCTACACCTTC. Translated, it gives CSAGHGTDYGYTF. The chain links TRBV20-1 to TRBJ1-2; D might be TRBD1 (5 bases). The V end lost 5 bases, the J end lost 3 bases, and 13 bases lay between the germline ends. The CDR3 has 13 residues. Per the germline V gene, CDR1 is DFQATT and CDR2 is SNEGSKA (reference sequence).

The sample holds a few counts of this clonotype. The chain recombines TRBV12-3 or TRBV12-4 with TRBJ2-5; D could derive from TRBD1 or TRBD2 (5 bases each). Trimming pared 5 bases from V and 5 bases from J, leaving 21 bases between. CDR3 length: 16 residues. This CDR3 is CASSPVQGQGVETQYF. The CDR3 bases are TGTGCCAGCAGTCCGGTCCAAGGCCAGGGAGTGGAGACCCAGTACTTC.

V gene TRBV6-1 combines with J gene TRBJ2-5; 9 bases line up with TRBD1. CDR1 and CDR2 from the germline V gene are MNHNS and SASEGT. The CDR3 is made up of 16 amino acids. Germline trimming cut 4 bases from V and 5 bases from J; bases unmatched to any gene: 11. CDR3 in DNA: TGTGCCAGCAGTGCCGGGACAGGGAAAATTGGGGAGACCCAGTACTTC. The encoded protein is CASSAGTGKIGETQYF.

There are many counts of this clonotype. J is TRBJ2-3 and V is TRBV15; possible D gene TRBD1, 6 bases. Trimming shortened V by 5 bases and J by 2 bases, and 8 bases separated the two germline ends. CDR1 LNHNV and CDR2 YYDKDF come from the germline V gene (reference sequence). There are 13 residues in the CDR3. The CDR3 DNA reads TGTGCCACCAGCGGACAGCTCACAGATACGCAGTATTTT. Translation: CATSGQLTDTQYF.

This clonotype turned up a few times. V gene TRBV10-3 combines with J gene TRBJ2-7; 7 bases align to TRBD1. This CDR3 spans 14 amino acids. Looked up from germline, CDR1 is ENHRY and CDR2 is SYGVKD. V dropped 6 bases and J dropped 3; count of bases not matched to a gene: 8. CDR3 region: CAISVDRFGYEQYV. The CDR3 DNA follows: TGTGCCATCAGCGTGGACAGGTTTGGCTACGAGCAGTACGTC.

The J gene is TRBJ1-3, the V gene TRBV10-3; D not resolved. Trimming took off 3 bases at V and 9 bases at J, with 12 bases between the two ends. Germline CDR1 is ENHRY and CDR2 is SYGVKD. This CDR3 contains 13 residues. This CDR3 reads CAISDPDHPTIYF. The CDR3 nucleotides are TGTGCCATCAGTGACCCGGACCATCCCACCATATATTTT.

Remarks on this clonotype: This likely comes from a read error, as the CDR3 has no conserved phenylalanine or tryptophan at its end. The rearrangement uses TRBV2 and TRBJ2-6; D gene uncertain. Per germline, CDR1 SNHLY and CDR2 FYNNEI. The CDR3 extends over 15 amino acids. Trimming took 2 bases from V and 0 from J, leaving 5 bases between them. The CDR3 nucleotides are TGTGCCAGCAGTGAAAGGTACTCTGGGGCCAACGTCCTGACTTGC. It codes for CASSERYSGANVLTC.

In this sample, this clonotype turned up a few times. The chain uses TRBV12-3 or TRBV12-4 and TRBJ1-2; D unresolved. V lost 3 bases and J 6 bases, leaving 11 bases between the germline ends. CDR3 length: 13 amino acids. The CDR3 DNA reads TGTGCCAGCAGTTTTTACGGGGAGGATGGCTACACCTTC. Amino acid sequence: CASSFYGEDGYTF.

CDR3 residues: CAWVAGGPSHNEQFF. In nucleotides, the CDR3 is TGCGCGTGGGTGGCGGGGGGCCCCTCTCACAATGAGCAGTTCTTC. V usage is TRBV4-3 and J usage is TRBJ2-1; 8 bases fit TRBD2. This CDR3 has 15 amino acids. Per germline, CDR1 LGHNA and CDR2 YSLEER.

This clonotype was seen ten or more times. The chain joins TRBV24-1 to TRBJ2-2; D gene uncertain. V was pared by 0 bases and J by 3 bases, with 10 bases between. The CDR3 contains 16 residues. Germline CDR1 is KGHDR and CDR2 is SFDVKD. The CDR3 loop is CATSDLWAWDTGELFF. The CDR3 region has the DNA TGTGCCACCAGTGATTTGTGGGCCTGGGACACCGGGGAGCTGTTTTTT.

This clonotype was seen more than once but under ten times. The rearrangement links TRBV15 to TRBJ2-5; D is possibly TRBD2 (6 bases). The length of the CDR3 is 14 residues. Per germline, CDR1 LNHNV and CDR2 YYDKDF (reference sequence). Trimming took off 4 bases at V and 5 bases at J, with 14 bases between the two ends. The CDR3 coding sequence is TGTGCCACCAGCACGTTTGGAGGGAGGGAGACCCAGTACTTC. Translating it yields CATSTFGGRETQYF. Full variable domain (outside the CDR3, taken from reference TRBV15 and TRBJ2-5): DAMVIQNPRYQVTQFGKPVTLSCSQTLNHNVMYWYQQKSSQAPKLLFHYYDKDFNNEADTPDNFQSRRPNTSFCFLDIRSPGLGDTAMYLCATSTFGGRETQYFGPGTRLLVL.

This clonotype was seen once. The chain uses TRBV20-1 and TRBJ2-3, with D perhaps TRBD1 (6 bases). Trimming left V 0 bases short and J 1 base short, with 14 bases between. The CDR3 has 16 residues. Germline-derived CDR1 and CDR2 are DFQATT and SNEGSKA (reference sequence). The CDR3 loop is CSARDAQGGGTDTQYF. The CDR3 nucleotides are TGCAGTGCTAGAGACGCACAGGGCGGAGGCACAGATACGCAGTATTTT.

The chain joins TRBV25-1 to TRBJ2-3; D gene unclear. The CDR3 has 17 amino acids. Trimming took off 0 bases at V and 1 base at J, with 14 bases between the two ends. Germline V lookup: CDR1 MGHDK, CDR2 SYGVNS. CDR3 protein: CASSEYPRVRGTDTQYF. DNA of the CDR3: TGTGCCAGCAGTGAATATCCCCGCGTTAGGGGCACAGATACGCAGTATTTT. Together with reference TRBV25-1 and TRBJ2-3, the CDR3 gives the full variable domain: EADIYQTPRYLVIGTGKKITLECSQTMGHDKMYWYQQDPGMELHLIHYSYGVNSTEKGDLSSESTVSRIRTEHFPLTLESARPSHTSQYLCASSEYPRVRGTDTQYFGPGTRLTVL.

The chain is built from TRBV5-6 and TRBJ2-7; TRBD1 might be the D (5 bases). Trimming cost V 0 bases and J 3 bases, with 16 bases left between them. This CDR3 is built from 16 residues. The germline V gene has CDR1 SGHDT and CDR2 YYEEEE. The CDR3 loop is CASSLVRRVPYYEQYV. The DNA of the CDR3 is TGTGCCAGCAGCTTGGTTCGCAGGGTCCCCTACTACGAGCAGTACGTC.

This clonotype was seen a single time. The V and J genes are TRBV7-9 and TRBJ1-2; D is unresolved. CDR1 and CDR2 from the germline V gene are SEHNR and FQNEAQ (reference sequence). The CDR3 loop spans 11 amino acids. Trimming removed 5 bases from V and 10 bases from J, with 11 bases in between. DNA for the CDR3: TGTGCCAGCAGCGAGACGACGGACTACACCTTC. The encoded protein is CASSETTDYTF.

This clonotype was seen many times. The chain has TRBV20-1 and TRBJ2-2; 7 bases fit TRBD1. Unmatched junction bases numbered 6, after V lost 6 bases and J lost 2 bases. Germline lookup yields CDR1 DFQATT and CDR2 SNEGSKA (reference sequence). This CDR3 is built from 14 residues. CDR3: CSAADRTNTGELFF. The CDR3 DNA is TGCAGTGCAGCGGACAGGACCAACACCGGGGAGCTGTTTTTT.

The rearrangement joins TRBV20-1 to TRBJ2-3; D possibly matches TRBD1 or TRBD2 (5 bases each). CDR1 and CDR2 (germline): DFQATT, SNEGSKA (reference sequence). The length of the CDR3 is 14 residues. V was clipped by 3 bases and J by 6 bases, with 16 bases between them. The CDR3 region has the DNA TGCAGTGCTAGGGGGATTCGAGGGACCGATACGCAGTATTTT. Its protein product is CSARGIRGTDTQYF.

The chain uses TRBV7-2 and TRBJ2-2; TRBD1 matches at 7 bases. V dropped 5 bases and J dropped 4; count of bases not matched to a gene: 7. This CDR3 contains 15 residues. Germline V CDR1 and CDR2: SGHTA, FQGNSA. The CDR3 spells CASSPRQGRTGELFF. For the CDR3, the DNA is TGTGCCAGCAGCCCCAGACAGGGACGCACCGGGGAGCTGTTTTTT.

CDR3 protein: CASSSDRSTGELFF. The CDR3 nucleotides are TGTGCCAGCAGTTCTGACAGAAGCACCGGGGAGCTGTTTTTT. The chain uses TRBV6-2 or TRBV6-3 and TRBJ2-2, with D possibly being TRBD1 (5 bases). Germline CDR1 is MNHEY and CDR2 is SVGEGT. CDR3 size: 14 residues. Trimming cost V 4 bases and J 4 bases, with 10 bases left between them.

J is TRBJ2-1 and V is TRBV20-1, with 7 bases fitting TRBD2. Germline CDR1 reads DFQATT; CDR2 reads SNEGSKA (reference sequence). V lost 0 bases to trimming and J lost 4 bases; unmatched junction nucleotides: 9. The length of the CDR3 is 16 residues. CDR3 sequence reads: CSARDGAGVVYNEQFF. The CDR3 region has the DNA TGCAGTGCTAGAGATGGTGCGGGAGTGGTATACAATGAGCAGTTCTTC.